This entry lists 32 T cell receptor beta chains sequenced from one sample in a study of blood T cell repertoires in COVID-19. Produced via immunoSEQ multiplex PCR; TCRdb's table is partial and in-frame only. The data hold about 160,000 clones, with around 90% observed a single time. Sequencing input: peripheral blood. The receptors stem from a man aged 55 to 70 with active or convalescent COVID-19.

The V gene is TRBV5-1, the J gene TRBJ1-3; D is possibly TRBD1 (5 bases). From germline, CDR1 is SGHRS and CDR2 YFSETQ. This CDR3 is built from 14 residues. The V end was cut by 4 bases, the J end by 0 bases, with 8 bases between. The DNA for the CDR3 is TGCGCCAGCAGCGGGGGGAGCTCTGGAAACACCATATATTTT. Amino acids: CASSGGSSGNTIYF.

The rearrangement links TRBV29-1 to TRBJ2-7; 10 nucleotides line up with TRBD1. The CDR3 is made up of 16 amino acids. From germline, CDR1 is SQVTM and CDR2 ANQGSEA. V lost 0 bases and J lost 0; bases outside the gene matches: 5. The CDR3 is CSVEDPGTGASYEQYF. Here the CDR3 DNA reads TGCAGCGTTGAAGATCCCGGGACAGGGGCCTCCTACGAGCAGTACTTC.

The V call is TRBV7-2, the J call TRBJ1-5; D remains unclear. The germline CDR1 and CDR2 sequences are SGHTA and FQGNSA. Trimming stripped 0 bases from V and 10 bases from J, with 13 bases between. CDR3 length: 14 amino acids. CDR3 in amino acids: CASSLALEGSPQHF. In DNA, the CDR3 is TGTGCCAGCAGCTTAGCGCTGGAGGGCAGCCCCCAGCATTTT.

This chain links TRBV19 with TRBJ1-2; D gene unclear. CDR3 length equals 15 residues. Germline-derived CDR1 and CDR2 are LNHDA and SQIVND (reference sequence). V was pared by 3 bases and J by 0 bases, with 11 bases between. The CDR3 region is CASSILQAPNYGYTF. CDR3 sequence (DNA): TGTGCCAGTAGTATCCTCCAGGCTCCTAACTATGGCTACACCTTC.

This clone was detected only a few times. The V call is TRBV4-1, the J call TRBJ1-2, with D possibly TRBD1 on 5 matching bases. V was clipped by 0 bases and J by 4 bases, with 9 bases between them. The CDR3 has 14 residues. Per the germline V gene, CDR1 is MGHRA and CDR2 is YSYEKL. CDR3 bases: TGCGCCAGCAGCCAAGAGGCAGGGCCCTATGGCTACACCTTC. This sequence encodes CASSQEAGPYGYTF.

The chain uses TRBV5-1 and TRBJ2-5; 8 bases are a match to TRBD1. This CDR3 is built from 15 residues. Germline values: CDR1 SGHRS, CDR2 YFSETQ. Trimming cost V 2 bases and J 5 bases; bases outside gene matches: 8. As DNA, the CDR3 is TGCGCCAGCAGCTTCCAGGGGGCAATAGGGGAGACCCAGTACTTC. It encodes CASSFQGAIGETQYF.

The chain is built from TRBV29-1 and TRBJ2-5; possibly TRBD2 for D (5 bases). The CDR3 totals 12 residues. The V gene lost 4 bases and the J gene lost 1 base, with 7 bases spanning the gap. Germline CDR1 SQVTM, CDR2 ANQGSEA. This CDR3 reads CSVVSGQETQYF. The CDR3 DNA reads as TGCAGCGTTGTGAGCGGCCAAGAGACCCAGTACTTC.

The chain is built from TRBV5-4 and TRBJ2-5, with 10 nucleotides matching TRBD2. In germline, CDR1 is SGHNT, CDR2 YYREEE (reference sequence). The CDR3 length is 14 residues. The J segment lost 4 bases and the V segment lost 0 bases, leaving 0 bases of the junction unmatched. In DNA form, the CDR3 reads TGTGCCAGCAGCTTGGGACTAGCGGGAGAGACCCAGTACTTC. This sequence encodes CASSLGLAGETQYF.

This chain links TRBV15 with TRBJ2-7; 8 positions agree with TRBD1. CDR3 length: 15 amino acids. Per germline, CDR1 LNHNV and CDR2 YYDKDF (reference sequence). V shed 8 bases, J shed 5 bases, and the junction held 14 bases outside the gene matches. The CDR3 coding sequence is TGTGCCACCCTCTCGCGAGGACAGGGTAGACACGAGCAGTACTTC. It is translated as CATLSRGQGRHEQYF.

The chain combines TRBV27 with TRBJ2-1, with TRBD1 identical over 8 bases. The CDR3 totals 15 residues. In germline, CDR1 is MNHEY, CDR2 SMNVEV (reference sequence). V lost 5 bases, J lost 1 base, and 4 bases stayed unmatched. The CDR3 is CASSHGQGSYNEQFF. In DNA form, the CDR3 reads TGTGCCAGCAGTCACGGACAGGGATCCTACAATGAGCAGTTCTTC.

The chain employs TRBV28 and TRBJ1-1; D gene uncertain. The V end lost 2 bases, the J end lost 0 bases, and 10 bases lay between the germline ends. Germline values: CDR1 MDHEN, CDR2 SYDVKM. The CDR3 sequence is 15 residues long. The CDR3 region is CASSLSGTMNTEAFF. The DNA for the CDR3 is TGTGCCAGCAGTTTAAGTGGCACCATGAACACTGAAGCTTTCTTT.

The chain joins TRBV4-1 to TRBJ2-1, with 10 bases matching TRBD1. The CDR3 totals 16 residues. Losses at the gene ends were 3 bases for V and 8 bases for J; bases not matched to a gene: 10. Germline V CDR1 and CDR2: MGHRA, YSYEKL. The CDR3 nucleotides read TGCGCCAGCAGCCATATAGTCGACAGGGGGCAATATGAGCAGTTCTTC. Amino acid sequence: CASSHIVDRGQYEQFF.

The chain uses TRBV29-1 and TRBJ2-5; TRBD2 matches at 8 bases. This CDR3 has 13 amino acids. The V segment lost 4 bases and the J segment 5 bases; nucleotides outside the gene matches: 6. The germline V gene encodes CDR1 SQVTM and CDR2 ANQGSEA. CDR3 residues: CSVVRGGGETQYF. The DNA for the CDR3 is TGCAGCGTTGTACGGGGGGGCGGTGAGACCCAGTACTTC.

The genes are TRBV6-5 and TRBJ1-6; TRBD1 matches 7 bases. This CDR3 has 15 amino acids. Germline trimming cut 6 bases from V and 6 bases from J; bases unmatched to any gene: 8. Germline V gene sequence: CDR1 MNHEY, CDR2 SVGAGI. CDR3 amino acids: CASSQTGPTNSPLHF. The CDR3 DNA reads TGTGCCAGCAGCCAGACAGGGCCAACTAATTCACCCCTCCACTTT.

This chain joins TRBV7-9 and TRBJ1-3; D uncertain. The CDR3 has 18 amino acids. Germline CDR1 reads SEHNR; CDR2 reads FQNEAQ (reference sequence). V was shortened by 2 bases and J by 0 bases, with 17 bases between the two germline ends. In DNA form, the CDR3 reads TGTGCCAGCAGCTTATGGTTCGCCAGGATCTTCTCTGGAAACACCATATATTTT. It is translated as CASSLWFARIFSGNTIYF. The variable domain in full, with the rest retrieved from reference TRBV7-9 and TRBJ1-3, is DTGVSQNPRHKITKRGQNVTFRCDPISEHNRLYWYRQTLGQGPEFLTYFQNEAQLEKSRLLSDRFSAERPKGSFSTLEIQRTEQGDSAMYLCASSLWFARIFSGNTIYFGEGSWLTVV.

The CDR3 region has the DNA TGTGCCAGCTCACCACTGGACAGGAGTCATATCTCTGAAAAACTGTTTTTT. Encoded protein: CASSPLDRSHISEKLFF. This chain links TRBV18 with TRBJ1-4, with TRBD1 matching over 7 bases. The V gene end was trimmed by 1 base and the J gene end by 7 bases; junction bases not matched to a gene: 12. CDR1 and CDR2 (germline): KGHSH, LQKENI. The CDR3 covers 17 residues.

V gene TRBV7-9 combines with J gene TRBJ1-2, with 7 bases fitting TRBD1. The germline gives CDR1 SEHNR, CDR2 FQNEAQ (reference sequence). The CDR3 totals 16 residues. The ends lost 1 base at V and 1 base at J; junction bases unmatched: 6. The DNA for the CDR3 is TGTGCCAGCAGCTTAGGGGGACAGATACTTAACTATGGCTACACCTTC. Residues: CASSLGGQILNYGYTF.

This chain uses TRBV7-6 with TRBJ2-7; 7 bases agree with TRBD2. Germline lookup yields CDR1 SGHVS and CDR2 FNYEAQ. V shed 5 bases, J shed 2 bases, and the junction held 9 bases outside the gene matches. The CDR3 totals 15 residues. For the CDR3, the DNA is TGTGCCAGCAGCGGATCGGGACTATCTGCCTACGAGCAGTACTTC. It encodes CASSGSGLSAYEQYF. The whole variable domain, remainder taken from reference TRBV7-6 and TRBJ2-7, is GAGVSQSPRYKVTKRGQDVALRCDPISGHVSLYWYRQALGQGPEFLTYFNYEAQQDKSGLPNDRFSAERPEGSISTLTIQRTEQRDSAMYRCASSGSGLSAYEQYFGPGTRLTVT.

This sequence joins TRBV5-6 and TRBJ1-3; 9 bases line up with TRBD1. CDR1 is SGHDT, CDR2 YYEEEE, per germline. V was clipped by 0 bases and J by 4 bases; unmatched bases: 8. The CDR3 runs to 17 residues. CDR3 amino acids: CASSLGGTGIEGNTIYF. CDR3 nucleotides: TGTGCCAGCAGCTTGGGAGGGACAGGGATAGAAGGAAACACCATATATTTT.

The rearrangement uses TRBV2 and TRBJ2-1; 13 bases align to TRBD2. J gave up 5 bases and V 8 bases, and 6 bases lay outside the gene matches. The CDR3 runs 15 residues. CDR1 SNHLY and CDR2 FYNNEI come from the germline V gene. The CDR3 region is CASGKGTSGNNEQFF. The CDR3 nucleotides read TGTGCCAGCGGGAAGGGGACTAGCGGGAACAATGAGCAGTTCTTC.

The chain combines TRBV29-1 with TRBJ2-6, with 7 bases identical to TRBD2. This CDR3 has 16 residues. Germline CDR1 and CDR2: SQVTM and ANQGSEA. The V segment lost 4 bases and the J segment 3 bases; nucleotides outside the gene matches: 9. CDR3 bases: TGCAGCGTTGCCTCAGGGAGGGTGAGTGGGGCCAACGTCCTGACTTTC. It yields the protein CSVASGRVSGANVLTF. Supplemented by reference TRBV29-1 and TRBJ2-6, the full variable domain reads SAVISQKPSRDICQRGTSLTIQCQVDSQVTMMFWYRQQPGQSLTLIATANQGSEATYESGFVIDKFPISRPNLTFSTLTVSNMSPEDSSIYLCSVASGRVSGANVLTFGAGSRLTVL.

Written as DNA, the CDR3 is TGTGCCAGCAGACAGAGTTATAGCAATCAGCCCCAGCATTTT. Its protein product is CASRQSYSNQPQHF. The chain recombines TRBV6-5 with TRBJ1-5, with D hard to call. The length of the CDR3 is 14 residues. V dropped 6 bases and J dropped 0 bases, with 9 bases sitting between them. Germline V gene data show CDR1 as MNHEY and CDR2 as SVGAGI.

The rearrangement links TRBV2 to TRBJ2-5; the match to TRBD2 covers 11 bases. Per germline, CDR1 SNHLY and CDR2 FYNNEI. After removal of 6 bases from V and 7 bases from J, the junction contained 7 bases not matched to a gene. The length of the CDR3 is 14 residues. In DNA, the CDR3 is TGTGCCAGCAGAGTAGCGGGGGGGATAGGGACCCAGTACTTC. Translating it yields CASRVAGGIGTQYF.

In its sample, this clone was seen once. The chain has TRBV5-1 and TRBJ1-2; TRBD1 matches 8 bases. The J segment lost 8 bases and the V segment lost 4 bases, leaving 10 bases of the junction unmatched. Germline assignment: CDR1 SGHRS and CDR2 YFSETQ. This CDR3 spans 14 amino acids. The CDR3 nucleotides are TGCGCCAGCAGCCGATCCGGGACAGGAAGCGGCTACACCTTC. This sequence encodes CASSRSGTGSGYTF.

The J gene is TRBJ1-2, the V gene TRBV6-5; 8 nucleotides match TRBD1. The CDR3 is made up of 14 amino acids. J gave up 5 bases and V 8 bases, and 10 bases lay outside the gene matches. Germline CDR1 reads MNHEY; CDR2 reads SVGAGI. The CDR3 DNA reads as TGTGCCAGCCAAGCGTTGAACAGGGGGTATGGCTACACCTTC. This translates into CASQALNRGYGYTF.

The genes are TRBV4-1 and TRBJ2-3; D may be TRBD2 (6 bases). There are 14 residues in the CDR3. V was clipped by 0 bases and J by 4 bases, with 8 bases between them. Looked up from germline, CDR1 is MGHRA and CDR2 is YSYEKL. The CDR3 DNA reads TGCGCCAGCAGCCAAGACGGGAGCCCAGATACGCAGTATTTT. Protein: CASSQDGSPDTQYF.

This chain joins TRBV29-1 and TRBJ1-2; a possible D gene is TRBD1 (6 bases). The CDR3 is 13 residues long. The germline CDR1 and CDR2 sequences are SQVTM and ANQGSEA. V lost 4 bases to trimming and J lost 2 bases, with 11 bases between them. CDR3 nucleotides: TGCAGCGTTGCCCCGGACAGAAACTATGGCTACACCTTC. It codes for CSVAPDRNYGYTF.

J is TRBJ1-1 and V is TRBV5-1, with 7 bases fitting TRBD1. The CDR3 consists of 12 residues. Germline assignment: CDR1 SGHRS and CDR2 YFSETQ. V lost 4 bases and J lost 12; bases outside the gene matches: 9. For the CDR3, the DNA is TGCGCCAGCAGCCTAGGACAGGATGATACTTTCTTT. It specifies CASSLGQDDTFF.

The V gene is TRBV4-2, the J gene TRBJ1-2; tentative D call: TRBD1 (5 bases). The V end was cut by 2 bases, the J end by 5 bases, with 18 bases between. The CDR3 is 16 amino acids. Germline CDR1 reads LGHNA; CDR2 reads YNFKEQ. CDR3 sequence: CASSQPSAGGEYGYTF. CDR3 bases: TGTGCCAGCAGCCAACCCTCTGCCGGGGGGGAGTATGGCTACACCTTC.

The CDR3 DNA sequence: TGTGCCAGCAGCGACAGGGTTCCCCTGAACACCGGGGAGCTGTTTTTT. Translated: CASSDRVPLNTGELFF. The chain is built from TRBV11-3 and TRBJ2-2; TRBD1 aligns across 7 bases. The germline CDR1 and CDR2 sequences are SGHNT and YENEEA. V was pared by 5 bases and J by 1 base, with 7 bases of the junction left unmatched. The CDR3 runs to 16 residues.

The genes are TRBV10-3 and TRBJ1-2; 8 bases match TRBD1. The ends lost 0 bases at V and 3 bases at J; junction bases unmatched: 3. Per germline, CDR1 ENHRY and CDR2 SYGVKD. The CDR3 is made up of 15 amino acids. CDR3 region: CAISESPGGDYGYTF. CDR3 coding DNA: TGTGCCATCAGTGAGTCGCCAGGGGGCGACTATGGCTACACCTTC.

CDR3 region: CASSLSGGEGELFF. The CDR3 coding sequence is TGTGCCAGCAGCTTATCCGGTGGGGAGGGGGAGCTGTTTTTT. The rearrangement links TRBV11-2 to TRBJ2-2, with a weak D call TRBD2 (5 bases). This CDR3 is 14 amino acids long. CDR1 and CDR2 (germline): SGHAT, FQNNGV. V gave up 2 bases and J gave up 8 bases, with 12 bases separating them.